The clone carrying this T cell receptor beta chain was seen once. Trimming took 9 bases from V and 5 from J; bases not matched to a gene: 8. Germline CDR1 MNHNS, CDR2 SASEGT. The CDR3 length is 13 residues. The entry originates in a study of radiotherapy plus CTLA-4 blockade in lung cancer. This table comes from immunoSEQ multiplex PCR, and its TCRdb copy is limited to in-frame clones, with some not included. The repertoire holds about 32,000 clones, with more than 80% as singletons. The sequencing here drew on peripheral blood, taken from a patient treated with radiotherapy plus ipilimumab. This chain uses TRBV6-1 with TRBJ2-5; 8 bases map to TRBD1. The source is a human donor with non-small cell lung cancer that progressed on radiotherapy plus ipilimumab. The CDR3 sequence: CASKSRGPETQYF. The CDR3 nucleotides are TGTGCCAGTAAAAGCAGGGGGCCGGAGACCCAGTACTTC.